Presented here are 25 T cell receptor beta chains from one specimen sequenced in a study of T cells in Graves' hyperthyroidism and ophthalmopathy. Template material for amplifying TCR beta CDR3 regions consisted of RNA transcripts. Using the HTBI primer set, a first-round RT-PCR was run on the TCR CDR3. TCRdb processed the multiplex PCR reads anew with MiXCR; each CDR3 protein has one entry. The table includes more than 450,000 distinct CDR3 sequences, 20% detected once. Sequences were obtained from blood. These receptors all come from a man in his forties with Graves' ophthalmopathy.

This clonotype appeared many times. The chain recombines TRBV7-8 with TRBJ2-7; TRBD2 matches at 11 bases. V was pared by 5 bases and J by 4 bases, with 4 bases of the junction left unmatched. Germline V CDR1 and CDR2: SGHVS, FQNEAQ. CDR3 size: 14 residues. The CDR3 region is CASSQLAGAYEQYF. The CDR3, as DNA: TGTGCCAGCAGCCAACTAGCGGGAGCGTACGAGCAGTACTTC.

This clonotype has a count of ten or more. The rearrangement uses TRBV7-2 and TRBJ2-3, with TRBD2 matching 7 bases. The CDR3 runs to 16 residues. In germline, CDR1 is SGHTA, CDR2 FQGNSA. V lost 0 bases and J lost 1; bases outside the gene matches: 4. The CDR3 DNA is TGTGCCAGCAGCTTAGCCAGCGGGACTGGCACAGATACGCAGTATTTT. Amino acids: CASSLASGTGTDTQYF. Variable domain in full (rest from reference TRBV7-2 and TRBJ2-3): GAGVSQSPSNKVTEKGKDVELRCDPISGHTALYWYRQSLGQGLEFLIYFQGNSAPDKSGLPSDRFSAERTGGSVSTLTIQRTQQEDSAVYLCASSLASGTGTDTQYFGPGTRLTVL.

The chain is built from TRBV27 and TRBJ1-1; D ambiguous. CDR3 length: 13 residues. Per the germline V gene, CDR1 is MNHEY and CDR2 is SMNVEV (reference sequence). Between the trimmed V and J ends, which lost 4 bases and 1 base, there was a span of 7 bases. DNA of the CDR3: TGTGCCAGCAGTTACGATTCGAACACTGAAGCTTTCTTT. This codes for CASSYDSNTEAFF.

This clonotype was seen ten or more times. V is TRBV7-9 and J is TRBJ1-1; no reliable D call. In germline, CDR1 is SEHNR, CDR2 FQNEAQ (reference sequence). Trimming stripped 1 base from V and 0 bases from J, with 6 bases between. This CDR3 comprises 14 residues. The CDR3 nucleotides read TGTGCCAGCAGCTTAGGGGCTATGAACACTGAAGCTTTCTTT. Translated, it gives CASSLGAMNTEAFF.

The chain employs TRBV2 and TRBJ1-2, with D maybe TRBD1 (6 bases). Trimming cost V 3 bases and J 4 bases, with 15 bases left between them. The CDR3 is 15 residues long. CDR1 and CDR2 (germline): SNHLY, FYNNEI. CDR3 loop: CASSEGGRGLYGYTF. The CDR3 DNA reads as TGTGCCAGCAGTGAGGGGGGCAGGGGACTCTATGGCTACACCTTC.

This clonotype was detected a few times. The V and J genes are TRBV4-3 and TRBJ1-1; D call uncertain. Germline V gene sequence: CDR1 LGHNA, CDR2 YSLEER. The CDR3 sequence is 13 residues long. V was clipped by 0 bases and J by 10 bases, with 12 bases between them. CDR3 sequence (DNA): TGCGCCAGCAGCCAAGATCAAGGGTTAGGAGCTTTCTTT. Its protein product is CASSQDQGLGAFF.

This clonotype was seen repeatedly, ten times or more. This chain joins TRBV27 and TRBJ2-7, with 12 bases that match TRBD2. The CDR3 has 14 residues. The V gene end was trimmed by 7 bases and the J gene end by 3 bases; junction bases not matched to a gene: 4. CDR1 and CDR2 from the germline V gene are MNHEY and SMNVEV (reference sequence). CDR3 protein: CASTRLAGVYEQYF. The CDR3, as DNA: TGTGCCAGCACCAGACTAGCGGGGGTCTACGAGCAGTACTTC.

This clonotype was counted at least ten times. The V gene is TRBV30, the J gene TRBJ1-1; possibly TRBD1 for D (5 bases). Germline V CDR1 and CDR2: GTSNPN, SVGIG (reference sequence). V lost 5 bases and J 3 bases, leaving 7 bases between the germline ends. This CDR3 contains 11 residues. The CDR3 loop is CAWQGHTEAFF. DNA of the CDR3: TGTGCCTGGCAGGGTCACACTGAAGCTTTCTTT.

This clonotype was picked up many times. The rearrangement joins TRBV7-9 to TRBJ2-2; D unclear. This CDR3 comprises 13 residues. V shed 1 base and J shed 4 bases, with 4 bases lying between them. CDR1 and CDR2 (germline): SEHNR, FQNEAQ (reference sequence). Here the CDR3 reads CASSLDFTGELFF. CDR3 bases: TGTGCCAGCAGCTTAGACTTCACCGGGGAGCTGTTTTTT.

The sample holds many counts of this clonotype. This chain joins TRBV6-1 and TRBJ2-1; D is unclear. The CDR3 extends over 16 amino acids. Germline loops: CDR1 MNHNS, CDR2 SASEGT. V shed 2 bases and J shed 0 bases, with 11 bases lying between them. In DNA form, the CDR3 reads TGTGCCAGCAGTGAATGGGCCCGTAGCTCCTACAATGAGCAGTTCTTC. As protein: CASSEWARSSYNEQFF.

With regard to this clonotype: A read error may produce the germline difference seen at one junction end. V and J are TRBV28 and TRBJ1-1, with a weak D call TRBD1 (5 bases). The CDR3 extends over 11 amino acids. Germline V gene sequence: CDR1 MDHEN, CDR2 SYDVKM. The CDR3 sequence is CASSHPTGHLF. The CDR3 DNA is TGTGCCAGCAGCCATCCCACCGGACATCTCTTT.

The table lists this clonotype with many counts. The genes are TRBV12-3 or TRBV12-4 and TRBJ2-5; possible D gene TRBD1, 7 bases. CDR3 length: 15 residues. V was clipped by 2 bases and J by 4 bases, with 14 bases between them. CDR3 in DNA: TGTGCCAGCAGTTTATGGAGGGGGCGAGGAGAGACCCAGTACTTC. Amino acid sequence: CASSLWRGRGETQYF.

The chain joins TRBV19 to TRBJ2-5; 7 bases are shared with TRBD2. This CDR3 has 13 residues. The V gene's germline CDR1 is LNHDA and CDR2 SQIVND (reference sequence). Trimming cost V 5 bases and J 8 bases; bases outside gene matches: 8. CDR3 sequence: CASSRSGGRTQYF. The DNA of the CDR3 is TGTGCCAGTAGTCGTTCCGGCGGGAGAACCCAGTACTTC. Combining the CDR3 with reference TRBV19 and TRBJ2-5 gives the whole variable domain DGGITQSPKYLFRKEGQNVTLSCEQNLNHDAMYWYRQDPGQGLRLIYYSQIVNDFQKGDIAEGYSVSREKKESFPLTVTSAQKNPTAFYLCASSRSGGRTQYFGPGTRLLVL.

J is TRBJ2-5 and V is TRBV27; D remains unclear. The CDR3 is made up of 12 amino acids. CDR1 and CDR2 (germline): MNHEY, SMNVEV (reference sequence). V lost 3 bases, J lost 6 bases, and 8 bases lay in between. The CDR3, as DNA: TGTGCCAGCAGTTTCCACAGACAGACCCAGTACTTC. Translation: CASSFHRQTQYF.

The V and J genes are TRBV20-1 and TRBJ2-3, with 7 nucleotides matching TRBD2. Germline CDR1 is DFQATT and CDR2 is SNEGSKA (reference sequence). V was pared by 6 bases and J by 0 bases, with 9 bases of the junction left unmatched. The length of the CDR3 is 15 residues. The CDR3 here is CSAAIVSGSTDTQYF. The CDR3 DNA follows: TGCAGTGCCGCCATCGTTAGCGGGAGCACAGATACGCAGTATTTT.

The chain recombines TRBV4-1 with TRBJ2-7, with a weak D call TRBD2 (6 bases). The CDR3 has 15 amino acids. V was shortened by 1 base and J by 2 bases, with 12 bases between the two germline ends. CDR1 and CDR2 (germline): MGHRA, YSYEKL. The DNA of the CDR3 is TGCGCCAGCAGCCAAGGGGGGGTAGAACCCTACGAGCAGTACTTC. Translating it yields CASSQGGVEPYEQYF.

In its sample, this clonotype was seen once. The rearrangement joins TRBV5-1 to TRBJ2-1; 8 bases are shared with TRBD1. V gave up 2 bases and J gave up 2 bases; unmatched junction bases: 9. The CDR3 is 17 residues long. Germline assignment: CDR1 SGHRS and CDR2 YFSETQ. In DNA form, the CDR3 reads TGCGCCAGCAGCTTCGGGACAGGCTCCCCCCCCTACAATGAGCAGTTCTTC. Amino acids: CASSFGTGSPPYNEQFF.

The rearrangement uses TRBV6-1 and TRBJ2-6; the D gene could be TRBD1 or TRBD2 (5 bases each). Trimming removed 6 bases from V and 1 base from J, with 10 bases in between. Germline CDR1 reads MNHNS; CDR2 reads SASEGT. CDR3 length equals 15 residues. The CDR3 DNA sequence: TGTGCCAGCAGGGGGACCCAATCTGGGGCCAACGTCCTGACTTTC. As protein: CASRGTQSGANVLTF.

This clonotype was seen a few times. The chain combines TRBV29-1 with TRBJ2-7; TRBD2 matches at 13 bases. CDR1 and CDR2 from the germline V gene are SQVTM and ANQGSEA. V trimming: 7 bases; J trimming: 1 base; junction bases outside the gene matches: 10. The CDR3 runs 16 residues. This CDR3 reads CSAKGMTSGRSYEQYF. As DNA, the CDR3 is TGCAGCGCCAAGGGGATGACTAGCGGGAGGTCCTACGAGCAGTACTTC.

This rearrangement joins TRBV9 to TRBJ2-3; D call uncertain. The CDR3 has 12 residues. Germline-derived CDR1 and CDR2 are SGDLS and YYNGEE. The chain's CDR3 is CGEHHGTDTQYF. In DNA form, the CDR3 reads TGTGGCGAGCACCACGGCACAGATACGCAGTATTTT.

The rearrangement links TRBV5-1 to TRBJ1-2; no definite D call. CDR1 is SGHRS and CDR2 is YFSETQ in the germline V gene. The CDR3 extends over 12 amino acids. Trimming shortened V by 4 bases and J by 4 bases, and 8 bases separated the two germline ends. The CDR3 spells CASSLTSYGYTF. Here the CDR3 DNA reads TGCGCCAGCAGCCTCACTAGCTATGGCTACACCTTC.

J is TRBJ2-7 and V is TRBV20-1, with unresolved D. CDR3 length: 15 amino acids. Deletions cut 0 bases from V and 6 bases from J, with 18 bases between. Germline V gene lookup returns CDR1 DFQATT and CDR2 SNEGSKA (reference sequence). The CDR3 loop is CSARDQTSKLGEQYF. As DNA, the CDR3 is TGCAGTGCTAGAGATCAAACTTCAAAACTCGGCGAGCAGTACTTC.

There are a few counts of this clonotype. The rearrangement links TRBV27 to TRBJ1-6; 9 nucleotides agree with TRBD1. The CDR3 is made up of 12 amino acids. CDR1 MNHEY and CDR2 SMNVEV come from the germline V gene (reference sequence). J lost 10 bases, V lost 5 bases, and 0 bases had no gene match. The CDR3 DNA reads as TGTGCCAGCAGTACAGGGGGCTCACCCCTCCACTTT. Translated, it gives CASSTGGSPLHF.

This clonotype has more than one count but fewer than ten. The CDR3 region is CASSKHSSGETQYF. CDR3 nucleotides: TGTGCCAGTAGTAAACATTCTAGCGGGGAGACCCAGTACTTC. The chain employs TRBV19 and TRBJ2-5; 8 nucleotides align to TRBD2. Germline CDR1 and CDR2: LNHDA and SQIVND (reference sequence). This CDR3 region has 14 residues. Trimming cost V 4 bases and J 5 bases; bases outside gene matches: 6.

At least ten counts were recorded for this clonotype. The rearrangement joins TRBV27 to TRBJ2-5; TRBD2 aligns across 7 bases. Trimming cost V 5 bases and J 9 bases; bases outside gene matches: 6. The CDR3 length is 12 residues. From germline, CDR1 is MNHEY and CDR2 SMNVEV (reference sequence). The CDR3 bases are TGTGCCAGCAGTCCCACTAGCGAGGCCCAGTACTTC. This translates into CASSPTSEAQYF.